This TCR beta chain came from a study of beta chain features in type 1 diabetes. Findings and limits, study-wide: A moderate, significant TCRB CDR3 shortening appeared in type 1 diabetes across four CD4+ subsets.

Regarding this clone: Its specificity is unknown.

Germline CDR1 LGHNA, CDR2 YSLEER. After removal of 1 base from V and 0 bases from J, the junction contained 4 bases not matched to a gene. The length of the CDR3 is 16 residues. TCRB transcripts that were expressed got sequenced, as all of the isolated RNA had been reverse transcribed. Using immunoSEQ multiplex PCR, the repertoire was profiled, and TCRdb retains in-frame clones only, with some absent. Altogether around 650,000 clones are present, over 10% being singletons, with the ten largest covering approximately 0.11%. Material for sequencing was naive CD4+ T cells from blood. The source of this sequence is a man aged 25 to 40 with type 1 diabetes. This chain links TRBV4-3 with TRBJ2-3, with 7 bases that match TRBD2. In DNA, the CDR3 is TGCGCCAGCAGCCAAGCCGGGGGGTCTAGCACAGATACGCAGTATTTT. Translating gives CASSQAGGSSTDTQYF.